The 3 T cell receptor beta chains given below trace back to one sample, sequenced in a study of molecular identifiers for immune sequencing clone quantification. Using its own MiXCR run on the PCR reads, TCRdb lists one record per CDR3 protein. This sample has about 510,000 distinct CDR3 sequences; roughly 25% occur once, and the top ten carry approximately 0.8%. The source material was naive CD8+ T cells from blood, with Jurkat cell RNA spiked in. The subset is: FACS-sorted CD8+CD4-CCR7+CD45RA+ naive T cells. The receptor source for this set is a human donor in good health. Some libraries in this study had Jurkat cell RNA spiked in.

The table lists this clonotype with many counts. The V gene is TRBV5-1, the J gene TRBJ2-7; maybe TRBD1 (6 bases). V lost 6 bases, J lost 2 bases, and 15 bases lay in between. CDR3 length: 14 amino acids. CDR1 is SGHRS and CDR2 is YFSETQ in the germline V gene. The CDR3 sequence: CASTPGTTTYEQYF. CDR3 DNA sequence: TGCGCCAGCACCCCGGGGACAACTACCTACGAGCAGTACTTC.

DNA of the CDR3: TGTGCCAGCATGCGGGGGGTCTTCTCCTATAATTCACCCCTCCACTTT. This sequence encodes CASMRGVFSYNSPLHF. This chain uses TRBV27 with TRBJ1-6, with D perhaps TRBD1 (5 bases). Germline CDR1 and CDR2: MNHEY and SMNVEV (reference sequence). The CDR3 has 16 residues. V gave up 7 bases and J gave up 0 bases, with 13 bases separating them.

This clonotype appeared a few times. The chain joins TRBV7-9 to TRBJ2-3, with D perhaps matching TRBD2 (6 bases). V was clipped by 2 bases and J by 2 bases, with 11 bases between them. This CDR3 region has 15 residues. Germline CDR1 is SEHNR and CDR2 is FQNEAQ (reference sequence). The CDR3 DNA is TGTGCCAGCAGCTTATTAGCGGAGTTCACAGATACGCAGTATTTT. Translated: CASSLLAEFTDTQYF.